The 16 T cell receptor beta chains presented below share a single source sample, sequenced in a study of blood T cells in healthy people across ages. The use of a sample-barcoded 5' primer and a J-beta primer mix characterized a second PCR of roughly 6 to 11 cycles. TCRdb recomputed calls from the 5' RACE reads with MiXCR, one row per CDR3 protein. The repertoire holds 1.8 million or so distinct CDR3 sequences, with around 40% as singletons. The sequenced sample consisted of blood. The receptors stem from a human donor in good health.

The chain has TRBV29-1 and TRBJ2-5, with no clear D. Germline-derived CDR1 and CDR2 are SQVTM and ANQGSEA. The CDR3 runs to 11 residues. The V and J ends lost 6 bases and 5 bases respectively, with 10 bases between them. CDR3 DNA sequence: TGCAGCGTCTCGGAAACGGAGACCCAGTACTTC. It translates to CSVSETETQYF.

CDR3 nucleotides: TGCGCCAGCAGTGTTGGGACAATTGGCTACACCTTC. It is translated as CASSVGTIGYTF. The rearrangement uses TRBV5-1 and TRBJ1-2, with D perhaps matching TRBD1 (6 bases). CDR1 is SGHRS, CDR2 YFSETQ, per germline. CDR3 length equals 12 residues. With 5 bases removed from V and 7 bases from J, the gap between germline ends came to 12 bases.

The table lists this clonotype with a few counts. The CDR3 is CASRADRVRTDTQYF. The CDR3 DNA sequence: TGTGCCAGCAGAGCCGACAGGGTGCGCACAGATACGCAGTATTTT. The V and J genes are TRBV2 and TRBJ2-3, with 7 bases identical to TRBD1. The germline V gene encodes CDR1 SNHLY and CDR2 FYNNEI. The CDR3 spans 15 residues. V lost 6 bases, J lost 1 base, and 7 bases stayed unmatched.

This clonotype was observed a handful of times. The V and J genes are TRBV5-1 and TRBJ1-6; D is uncertain. The germline gives CDR1 SGHRS, CDR2 YFSETQ. Trimming removed 4 bases at V and 8 bases at J, with 13 bases between. The CDR3 loop spans 14 amino acids. The CDR3 reads CASSRSQGDSPLHF. The DNA for the CDR3 is TGCGCCAGCAGCCGGTCCCAAGGAGATTCACCCCTCCACTTT.

Ten or more counts support this clonotype. The CDR3 sequence: CSAVVGTSAYEQYF. DNA for the CDR3: TGCAGCGCCGTCGTCGGGACATCAGCCTACGAGCAGTACTTC. The genes are TRBV29-1 and TRBJ2-7; perhaps TRBD1 as D (6 bases). CDR3 length: 14 amino acids. Trimming left V 7 bases short and J 2 bases short, with 18 bases between. Germline CDR1 and CDR2: SQVTM and ANQGSEA.

DNA for the CDR3: TGCGCCAGCAGCTTGGTTGACAGGGGAGGAGAGACCCAGTACTTC. It translates to CASSLVDRGGETQYF. V is TRBV5-1 and J is TRBJ2-5; TRBD1 matches at 8 bases. V dropped 0 bases and J dropped 4; count of bases not matched to a gene: 5. CDR3 size: 15 residues. CDR1 and CDR2 from the germline V gene are SGHRS and YFSETQ.

The chain couples TRBV7-8 to TRBJ2-7, with unresolved D. Germline V lookup: CDR1 SGHVS, CDR2 FQNEAQ. Trimming took off 2 bases at V and 5 bases at J, with 16 bases between the two ends. This CDR3 has 15 amino acids. CDR3 amino acids: CASSLLSPRIDEQYF. In nucleotides, the CDR3 is TGTGCCAGCAGCTTATTGTCTCCTAGGATCGACGAGCAGTACTTC.

The genes are TRBV28 and TRBJ2-7; D is perhaps TRBD2 (6 bases). V was pared by 4 bases and J by 2 bases, with 12 bases between. CDR3 length: 14 residues. The germline V gene encodes CDR1 MDHEN and CDR2 SYDVKM. The CDR3, as DNA: TGTGCCAGCAGTTGGATGGGGGAGGCCTACGAGCAGTACTTC. It yields the protein CASSWMGEAYEQYF.

The chain links TRBV14 to TRBJ2-7; D is tentatively TRBD1 or TRBD2 (5 bases each). This CDR3 spans 16 amino acids. Trimming took off 6 bases at V and 2 bases at J, with 20 bases between the two ends. Germline-derived CDR1 and CDR2 are SGHDN and FVKESK. The CDR3 loop reads CASSHQPRGAPYEQYF. The CDR3 nucleotides read TGTGCCAGCAGTCACCAGCCGAGAGGGGCCCCCTACGAGCAGTACTTC.

The J gene is TRBJ2-5, the V gene TRBV20-1; D is uncertain. This CDR3 has 14 amino acids. The V gene's germline CDR1 is DFQATT and CDR2 SNEGSKA (reference sequence). V dropped 0 bases and J dropped 2 bases, with 10 bases sitting between them. This chain's CDR3 is CSARDSNDQETQYF. CDR3 in DNA: TGCAGTGCTAGAGACAGTAACGATCAAGAGACCCAGTACTTC.

This clonotype has at least ten counts. The chain has TRBV7-2 and TRBJ2-7, with D possibly matching TRBD1 (5 bases). Germline CDR1 reads SGHTA; CDR2 reads FQGNSA. This CDR3 is 12 amino acids long. Trimming cost V 5 bases and J 6 bases, with 11 bases left between them. The CDR3 DNA reads TGTGCCAGCAGCCCAGGGTTGAGCGAGCAGTACTTC. This sequence encodes CASSPGLSEQYF. The full variable domain, in which reference TRBV7-2 and TRBJ2-7 provide the parts outside the CDR3, is GAGVSQSPSNKVTEKGKDVELRCDPISGHTALYWYRQSLGQGLEFLIYFQGNSAPDKSGLPSDRFSAERTGGSVSTLTIQRTQQEDSAVYLCASSPGLSEQYFGPGTRLTVT.

V gene TRBV4-3 combines with J gene TRBJ1-2; D unclear. The CDR3 length is 15 residues. The germline V gene has CDR1 LGHNA and CDR2 YSLEER. Trimming removed 0 bases from V and 5 bases from J, with 13 bases in between. The CDR3 reads CASSQEAGLGYGYTF. CDR3 sequence (DNA): TGCGCCAGCAGCCAAGAAGCCGGGTTGGGGTATGGCTACACCTTC.

The chain is built from TRBV6-5 and TRBJ1-2, with a weak D call TRBD1 (6 bases). V dropped 7 bases and J dropped 8 bases, with 26 bases sitting between them. The CDR3 contains 16 residues. Germline CDR1 MNHEY, CDR2 SVGAGI. This CDR3 is CASTLRAGGPSGGYTF. In DNA, the CDR3 is TGTGCCAGCACTCTCCGGGCCGGGGGCCCCTCGGGGGGCTACACCTTC.

The chain carries TRBV29-1 and TRBJ1-1; 7 bases map to TRBD1. J lost 1 base, V lost 6 bases, and 11 bases had no gene match. Germline CDR1 is SQVTM and CDR2 is ANQGSEA. The CDR3 runs to 15 residues. As DNA, the CDR3 is TGCAGCGTGCGTCGAAGGGACAGCCCGAACACTGAAGCTTTCTTT. Protein sequence: CSVRRRDSPNTEAFF.

This clonotype was picked up a small number of times. The chain is built from TRBV29-1 and TRBJ2-3; D may correspond to TRBD1 or TRBD2 (6 bases each). There are 14 residues in the CDR3. Germline assignment: CDR1 SQVTM and CDR2 ANQGSEA. Deletions cut 4 bases from V and 6 bases from J, with 17 bases between. The chain's CDR3 is CSVGGEGGRDTQYF. In DNA form, the CDR3 reads TGCAGCGTTGGGGGGGAAGGGGGGCGCGATACGCAGTATTTT.

This clonotype was picked up a small number of times. CDR3 coding DNA: TGTGCCAGCAGTCGGACAGGGGGCAAGCAGACCCAGTACTTC. Encoded protein: CASSRTGGKQTQYF. The chain uses TRBV12-3 or TRBV12-4 and TRBJ2-5, with 11 bases aligning to TRBD1. V lost 5 bases, J lost 6 bases, and 5 bases stayed unmatched. This CDR3 has 14 amino acids.